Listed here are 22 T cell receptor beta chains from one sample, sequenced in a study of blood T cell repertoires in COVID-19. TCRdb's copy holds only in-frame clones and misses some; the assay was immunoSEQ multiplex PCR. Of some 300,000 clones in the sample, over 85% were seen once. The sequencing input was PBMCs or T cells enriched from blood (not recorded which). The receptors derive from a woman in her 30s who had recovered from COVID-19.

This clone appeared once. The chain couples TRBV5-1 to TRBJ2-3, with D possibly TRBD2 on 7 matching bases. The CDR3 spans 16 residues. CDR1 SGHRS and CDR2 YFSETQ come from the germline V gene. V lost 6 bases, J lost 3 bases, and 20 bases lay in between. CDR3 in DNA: TGCGCCAGCAACCTTCGTGGGGGGGCTGTAACAGATACGCAGTATTTT. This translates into CASNLRGGAVTDTQYF.

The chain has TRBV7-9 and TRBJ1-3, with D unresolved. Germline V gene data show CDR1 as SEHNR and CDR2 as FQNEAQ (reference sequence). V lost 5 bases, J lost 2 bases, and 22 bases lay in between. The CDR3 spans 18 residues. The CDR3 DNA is TGTGCCAGCAGCCTACTCCTGCGAGGGTATAGGCCTGGAAACACCATATATTTT. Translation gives CASSLLLRGYRPGNTIYF.

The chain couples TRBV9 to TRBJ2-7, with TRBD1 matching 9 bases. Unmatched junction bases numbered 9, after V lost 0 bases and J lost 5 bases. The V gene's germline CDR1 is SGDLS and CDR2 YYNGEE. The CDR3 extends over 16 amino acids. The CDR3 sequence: CASSVDPGTGSDEQYF. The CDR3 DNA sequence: TGTGCCAGCAGCGTAGACCCCGGGACAGGGTCGGACGAGCAGTACTTC.

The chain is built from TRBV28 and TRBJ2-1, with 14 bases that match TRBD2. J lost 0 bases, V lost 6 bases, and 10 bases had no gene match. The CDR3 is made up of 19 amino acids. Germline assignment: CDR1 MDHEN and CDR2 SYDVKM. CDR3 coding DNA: TGTGCCAGCAGGACCCCGGGACTAGCGGGAGAGGGCTCCTACAATGAGCAGTTCTTC. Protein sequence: CASRTPGLAGEGSYNEQFF.

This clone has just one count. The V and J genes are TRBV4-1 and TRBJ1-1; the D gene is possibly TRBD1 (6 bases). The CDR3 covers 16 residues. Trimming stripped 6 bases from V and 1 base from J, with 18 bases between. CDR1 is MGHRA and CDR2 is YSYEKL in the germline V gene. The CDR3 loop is CASSQRGDKGNTEAFF. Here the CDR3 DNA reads TGCGCCAGCAGTCAGCGGGGGGACAAGGGGAACACTGAAGCTTTCTTT.

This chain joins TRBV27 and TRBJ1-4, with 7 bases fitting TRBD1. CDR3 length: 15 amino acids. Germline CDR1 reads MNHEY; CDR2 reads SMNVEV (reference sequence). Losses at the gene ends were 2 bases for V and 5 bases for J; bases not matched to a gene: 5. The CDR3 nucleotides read TGTGCCAGCAGTTTAGAGGGGACAGTGAATGAAAAACTGTTTTTT. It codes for CASSLEGTVNEKLFF.

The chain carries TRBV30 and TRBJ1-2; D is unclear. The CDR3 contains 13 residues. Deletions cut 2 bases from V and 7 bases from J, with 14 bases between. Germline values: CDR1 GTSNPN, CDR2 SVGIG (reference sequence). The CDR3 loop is CAWSRSANSGYTF. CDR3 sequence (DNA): TGTGCCTGGAGTCGATCCGCGAATTCTGGCTACACCTTC.

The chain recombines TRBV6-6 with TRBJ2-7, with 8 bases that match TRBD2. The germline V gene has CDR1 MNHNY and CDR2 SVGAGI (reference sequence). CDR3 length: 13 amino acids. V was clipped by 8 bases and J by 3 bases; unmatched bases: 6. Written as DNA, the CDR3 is TGTGCCAGCCGGTCCGGGACTAGCTACGAGCAGTACTTC. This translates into CASRSGTSYEQYF.

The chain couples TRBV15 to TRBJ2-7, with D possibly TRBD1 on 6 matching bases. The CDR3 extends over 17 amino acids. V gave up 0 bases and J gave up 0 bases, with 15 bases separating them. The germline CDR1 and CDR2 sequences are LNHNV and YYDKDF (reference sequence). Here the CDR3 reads CATSRDRPGTISYEQYF. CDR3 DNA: TGTGCCACCAGCAGAGATCGTCCCGGGACAATCTCCTACGAGCAGTACTTC.

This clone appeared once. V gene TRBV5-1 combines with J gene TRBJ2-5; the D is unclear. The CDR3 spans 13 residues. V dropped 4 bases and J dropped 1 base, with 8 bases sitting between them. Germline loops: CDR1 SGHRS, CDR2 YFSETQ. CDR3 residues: CASSPPSQETQYF. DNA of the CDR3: TGCGCCAGCAGCCCCCCCTCCCAAGAGACCCAGTACTTC.

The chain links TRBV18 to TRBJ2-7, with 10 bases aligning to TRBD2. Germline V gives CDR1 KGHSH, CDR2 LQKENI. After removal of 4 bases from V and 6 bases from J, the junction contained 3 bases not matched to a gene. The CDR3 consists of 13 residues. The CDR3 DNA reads TGTGCCAGCTCACAGGGACTAGCGACCGAGCAGTACTTC. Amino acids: CASSQGLATEQYF.

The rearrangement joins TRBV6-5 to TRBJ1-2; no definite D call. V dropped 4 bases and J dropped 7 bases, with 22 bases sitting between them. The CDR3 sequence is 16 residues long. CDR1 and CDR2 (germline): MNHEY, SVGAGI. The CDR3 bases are TGTGCCAGCAGTTCACTCACGAGGGTCAGCCGCGGTGGCTACACCTTC. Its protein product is CASSSLTRVSRGGYTF.

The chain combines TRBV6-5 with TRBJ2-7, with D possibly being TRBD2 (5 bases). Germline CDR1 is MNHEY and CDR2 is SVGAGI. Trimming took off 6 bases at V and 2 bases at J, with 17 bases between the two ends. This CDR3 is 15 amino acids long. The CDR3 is CASSTPGGGPYEQYF. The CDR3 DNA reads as TGTGCCAGCAGCACCCCCGGCGGAGGCCCCTACGAGCAGTACTTC.

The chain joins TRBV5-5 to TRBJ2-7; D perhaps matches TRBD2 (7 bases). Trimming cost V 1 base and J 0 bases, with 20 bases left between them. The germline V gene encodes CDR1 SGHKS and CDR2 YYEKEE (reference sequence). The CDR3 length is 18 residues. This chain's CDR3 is CASSLRGLTGTNSYEQYF. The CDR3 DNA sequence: TGTGCCAGCAGCTTGAGGGGACTAACCGGGACAAACTCCTACGAGCAGTACTTC.

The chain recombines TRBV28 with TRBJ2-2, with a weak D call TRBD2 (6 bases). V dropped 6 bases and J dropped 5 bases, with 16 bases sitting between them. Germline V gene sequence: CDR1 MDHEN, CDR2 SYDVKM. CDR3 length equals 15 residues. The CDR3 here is CASRAGGGRTGELFF. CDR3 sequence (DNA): TGTGCCAGCAGGGCCGGGGGAGGACGAACCGGGGAGCTGTTTTTT.

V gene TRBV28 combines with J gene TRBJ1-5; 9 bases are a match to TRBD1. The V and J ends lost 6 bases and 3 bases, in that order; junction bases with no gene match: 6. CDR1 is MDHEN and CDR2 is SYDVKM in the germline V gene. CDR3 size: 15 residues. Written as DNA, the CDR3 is TGTGCCAGCAGACCGGACAGGGGTTACAATCAGCCCCAGCATTTT. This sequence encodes CASRPDRGYNQPQHF.

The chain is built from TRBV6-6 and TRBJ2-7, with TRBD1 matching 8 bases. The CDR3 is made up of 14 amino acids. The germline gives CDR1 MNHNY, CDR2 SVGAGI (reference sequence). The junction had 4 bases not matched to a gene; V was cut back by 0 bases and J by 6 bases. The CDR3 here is CASSYSRGQGEQYF. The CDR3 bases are TGTGCCAGCAGTTACTCCAGGGGGCAAGGCGAGCAGTACTTC.

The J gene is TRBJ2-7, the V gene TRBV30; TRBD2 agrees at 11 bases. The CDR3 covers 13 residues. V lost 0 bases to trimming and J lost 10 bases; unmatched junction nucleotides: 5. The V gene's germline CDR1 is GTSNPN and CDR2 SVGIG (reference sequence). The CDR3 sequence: CAWSVTSGMEQYF. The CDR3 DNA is TGTGCCTGGAGTGTGACTAGCGGGATGGAACAGTACTTC.

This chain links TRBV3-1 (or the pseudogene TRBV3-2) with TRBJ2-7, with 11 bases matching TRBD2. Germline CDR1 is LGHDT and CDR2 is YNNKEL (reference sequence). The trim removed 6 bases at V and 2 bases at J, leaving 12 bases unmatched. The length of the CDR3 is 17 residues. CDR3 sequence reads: CASSPRTSGSPPYEQYF. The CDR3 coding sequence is TGTGCCAGCAGTCCACGTACTAGCGGGAGTCCCCCCTACGAGCAGTACTTC.

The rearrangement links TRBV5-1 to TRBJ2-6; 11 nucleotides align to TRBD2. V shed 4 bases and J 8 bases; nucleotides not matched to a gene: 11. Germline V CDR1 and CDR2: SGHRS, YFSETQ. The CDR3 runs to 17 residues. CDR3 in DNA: TGCGCCAGCAGCGCCTTCTCTAGCGGGAGGCCGCCCAACGTCCTGACTTTC. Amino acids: CASSAFSSGRPPNVLTF. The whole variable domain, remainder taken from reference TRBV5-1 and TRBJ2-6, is KAGVTQTPRYLIKTRGQQVTLSCSPISGHRSVSWYQQTPGQGLQFLFEYFSETQRNKGNFPGRFSGRQFSNSRSEMNVSTLELGDSALYLCASSAFSSGRPPNVLTFGAGSRLTVL.

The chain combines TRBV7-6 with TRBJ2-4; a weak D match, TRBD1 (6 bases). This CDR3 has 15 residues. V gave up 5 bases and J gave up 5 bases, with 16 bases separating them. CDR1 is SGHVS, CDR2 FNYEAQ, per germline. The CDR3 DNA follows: TGTGCCAGCAGCCCGACCCCGGGACACCAAAACATTCAGTACTTC. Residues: CASSPTPGHQNIQYF.

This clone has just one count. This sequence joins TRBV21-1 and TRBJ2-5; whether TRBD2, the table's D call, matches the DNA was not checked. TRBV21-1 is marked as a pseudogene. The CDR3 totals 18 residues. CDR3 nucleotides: TGTGCCAGCAGCAAAAAAAAAGTTCTAGCGGGAGGACAAGAGACCCAGTACTTC. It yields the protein CASSKKKVLAGGQETQYF.